These 15 T cell receptor beta chains originate from one sample sequenced in a study of somatic mutations in cytotoxic T cells in rheumatoid arthritis. TCRdb keeps only in-frame clones here, not all; method: immunoSEQ multiplex PCR. The repertoire holds about 25,000 clones, with roughly 74% as singletons. Sequenced: CD8+ T cells sorted from blood. These receptors were taken from a woman between 18 and 30 years old in good health.

DNA for the CDR3: TGTGCCAGCAGCGTAGCTAGCGGGGGATTAGAGCAGTTCTTC. This sequence encodes CASSVASGGLEQFF. The chain uses TRBV9 and TRBJ2-1; the match to TRBD2 covers 10 bases. Germline CDR1 is SGDLS and CDR2 is YYNGEE. After removal of 0 bases from V and 10 bases from J, the junction contained 4 bases not matched to a gene. This CDR3 is built from 14 residues.

V is TRBV5-8 and J is TRBJ1-2, with TRBD1 matching 11 bases. Germline V gives CDR1 SGHTS, CDR2 YDEGEE. The CDR3 totals 14 residues. V lost 3 bases and J lost 6; bases outside the gene matches: 4. The CDR3 sequence is CASSYGTGGNGYTF. CDR3 nucleotide sequence: TGTGCCAGCAGCTACGGGACAGGGGGTAATGGCTACACCTTC.

The chain has TRBV29-1 and TRBJ2-7; no clear D gene. The CDR3 totals 13 residues. CDR1 and CDR2 (germline): SQVTM, ANQGSEA. V was trimmed by 3 bases and J by 0 bases, leaving 9 bases between them. The CDR3 loop reads CSVDLGSSYEQYF. The CDR3 DNA reads as TGCAGCGTTGACCTGGGCAGCTCCTACGAGCAGTACTTC.

The rearrangement joins TRBV7-9 to TRBJ1-2; D is ambiguous. The CDR3 length is 15 residues. Looked up from germline, CDR1 is SEHNR and CDR2 is FQNEAQ (reference sequence). The V end was cut by 5 bases, the J end by 8 bases, with 21 bases between. CDR3 amino acids: CASSPSRLTPDGYTF. For the CDR3, the DNA is TGTGCCAGCAGCCCCTCACGTCTGACTCCTGACGGCTACACCTTC.

The chain combines TRBV2 with TRBJ1-2; D is ambiguous. Germline CDR1 is SNHLY and CDR2 is FYNNEI. V gave up 2 bases and J gave up 7 bases, with 17 bases separating them. The CDR3 spans 15 residues. The CDR3 protein is CASSERVLSPFGYTF. The CDR3 DNA reads TGTGCCAGCAGTGAAAGGGTGCTATCCCCCTTTGGCTACACCTTC.

The V gene is TRBV9, the J gene TRBJ1-1; 9 bases fit TRBD1. J gave up 4 bases and V 3 bases, and 7 bases lay outside the gene matches. This CDR3 is 15 amino acids long. Germline V gene data show CDR1 as SGDLS and CDR2 as YYNGEE. CDR3 region: CASSAAQGAGTEAFF. CDR3 DNA: TGTGCCAGCAGCGCCGCACAGGGGGCGGGCACTGAAGCTTTCTTT.

This rearrangement joins TRBV7-3 to TRBJ2-7; D ambiguous. This CDR3 comprises 17 residues. V lost 2 bases to trimming and J lost 0 bases, with 17 bases between them. Germline CDR1 and CDR2: SGHTA and FQGTGA. The DNA of the CDR3 is TGTGCCAGCAGCTTAGGATTCCGGCAGGTAGACTCCTACGAGCAGTACGTC. Amino acid sequence: CASSLGFRQVDSYEQYV.

This clone was seen once. V and J are TRBV6-1 and TRBJ1-1, with a possible D match to TRBD1 (6 bases). Looked up from germline, CDR1 is MNHNS and CDR2 is SASEGT. V was pared by 1 base and J by 11 bases, with 8 bases between. The CDR3 loop spans 11 amino acids. In nucleotides, the CDR3 is TGTGCCAGCAGTGAAGTAAGGGGGGCTTTCTTT. This codes for CASSEVRGAFF.

This rearrangement joins TRBV7-9 to TRBJ1-4; D gene ambiguous. Trimming removed 5 bases from V and 15 bases from J, with 25 bases in between. Germline V gene sequence: CDR1 SEHNR, CDR2 FQNEAQ (reference sequence). The CDR3 consists of 15 residues. The CDR3 sequence: CASSPLAAGALGVFF. The CDR3 DNA sequence: TGTGCCAGCAGCCCCCTAGCGGCAGGCGCCCTCGGTGTGTTTTTT.

The chain is built from TRBV28 and TRBJ2-7; maybe TRBD2 (5 bases). The CDR3 runs to 16 residues. The germline V gene has CDR1 MDHEN and CDR2 SYDVKM. The V end lost 2 bases, the J end lost 2 bases, and 16 bases lay between the germline ends. CDR3 nucleotide sequence: TGTGCCAGCAGTTTAGCCGGACTCCCTTCCGCCTACGAGCAGTACTTC. It is translated as CASSLAGLPSAYEQYF.

The gene calls are TRBV2 and TRBJ2-2; maybe TRBD1 (6 bases). Looked up from germline, CDR1 is SNHLY and CDR2 is FYNNEI. The V end was cut by 6 bases, the J end by 4 bases, with 12 bases between. The CDR3 spans 14 residues. CDR3 sequence (DNA): TGTGCCAGCAGGTCCGGACAGTCCACCGGGGAGCTGTTTTTT. Translating gives CASRSGQSTGELFF.

The V call is TRBV6-1, the J call TRBJ2-3; D is undetermined. The CDR3 sequence is 16 residues long. Germline V gene sequence: CDR1 MNHNS, CDR2 SASEGT. V lost 1 base and J 0 bases, leaving 11 bases between the germline ends. CDR3 loop: CASSEVVGLSTDTQYF. The CDR3 DNA sequence: TGTGCCAGCAGTGAAGTCGTTGGCCTTAGCACAGATACGCAGTATTTT.

The rearrangement joins TRBV14 to TRBJ2-2; D not resolved. Looked up from germline, CDR1 is SGHDN and CDR2 is FVKESK. The V and J ends lost 0 bases and 4 bases respectively, with 3 bases between them. CDR3 length equals 13 residues. In DNA, the CDR3 is TGTGCCAGCAGCCAAGATGGCACCGGGGAGCTGTTTTTT. This encodes CASSQDGTGELFF.

The chain has TRBV5-6 and TRBJ2-3; possible D gene TRBD2, 5 bases. CDR3 size: 14 residues. The V end lost 5 bases, the J end lost 4 bases, and 14 bases lay between the germline ends. Germline V gene lookup returns CDR1 SGHDT and CDR2 YYEEEE. CDR3 amino acids: CASRSSGGADTQYF. The CDR3 DNA reads TGTGCCAGCAGATCAAGCGGTGGGGCAGATACGCAGTATTTT.

This chain joins TRBV7-8 and TRBJ2-7, with 11 bases fitting TRBD1. The CDR3 runs 14 residues. Germline V gene lookup returns CDR1 SGHVS and CDR2 FQNEAQ. Trimming removed 6 bases from V and 7 bases from J; junction bases left unmatched: 8. CDR3 nucleotide sequence: TGTGCCAGCAGGCCCGGGACAGGGGGGAAGGAGCAGTACTTC. It yields the protein CASRPGTGGKEQYF. The variable domain in full, with the rest retrieved from reference TRBV7-8 and TRBJ2-7, is GAGVSQSPRYKVAKRGQDVALRCDPISGHVSLFWYQQALGQGPEFLTYFQNEAQLDKSGLPSDRFFAERPEGSVSTLKIQRTQQEDSAVYLCASRPGTGGKEQYFGPGTRLTVT.